This T cell receptor beta chain was sequenced during a study of cytomegalovirus exposure and HLA in healthy donors. V lost 2 bases and J lost 1; bases outside the gene matches: 18. Germline assignment: CDR1 LNHNV and CDR2 YYDKDF (reference sequence). This CDR3 has 21 amino acids. Both 60 Vbeta primers and 13 Jbeta primers went into the PCR. Method: immunoSEQ multiplex PCR; TCRdb's copy keeps in-frame clones and lacks some. The sample yields 100,000 to 150,000 clones, about 70% seen once. This clone was seen a handful of times. This clonotype was sampled from a woman in her 40s in good health and CMV-seropositive. Sample: PBMCs. The chain joins TRBV15 to TRBJ2-4, with TRBD2 identical over 9 bases. The CDR3: CATSRQTHLAGLGRAKNIQYF. CDR3 nucleotides: TGTGCCACCAGCAGACAAACCCATCTAGCGGGGTTGGGGCGGGCCAAAAACATTCAGTACTTC.